Listed here are 11 T cell receptor beta chains from one sample, sequenced in a study of regulatory T cells in long-lasting Graves disease. With iRepertoire HTBI primers and Arm-PCR of CDR3 regions, TCR beta libraries were built. TCRdb re-called the multiplex PCR reads with MiXCR, one entry per CDR3 protein. The sample has 680,000 or so distinct CDR3 sequences; under 20% are singletons. Indicated time point: newly diagnosed GD, antithyroid drugs for less than 3 months. The TCR library was made from RNA extracted from PBMCs. These same data were also listed under a study on T cells in Graves' hyperthyroidism and ophthalmopathy.

The material sequenced was peripheral blood mononuclear cells (PBMCs), taken at new diagnosis, from a patient treated with antithyroid drugs. The receptors were sampled from a woman aged 30 to 39 with Graves disease.

About this clonotype: A much larger clone lies one base from this, so it may be a read error. The rearrangement links TRBV12-3 or TRBV12-4 to TRBJ2-7; D possibly matches TRBD1 or TRBD2 (5 bases each). Between the trimmed V and J ends, which lost 3 bases and 6 bases, there was a span of 9 bases. The CDR3 is made up of 12 amino acids. The CDR3 here is CASSFFGGEQYF. The CDR3 DNA reads TGTGCCAGCAGTTTCTTTGGGGGCGAGCAGTACTTC.

This clonotype occurred many times. The chain carries TRBV29-1 and TRBJ2-1, with D possibly TRBD2 on 5 matching bases. This CDR3 spans 11 amino acids. V lost 6 bases, J lost 9 bases, and 12 bases lay in between. The V gene's germline CDR1 is SQVTM and CDR2 ANQGSEA. In DNA, the CDR3 is TGCAGCGTGTACGGGATCACTGAGCAGTTCTTC. Residues: CSVYGITEQFF.

As for this clonotype: This may be a read error, as it is one base from a much larger clone. The V and J genes are TRBV11-2 and TRBJ1-6; D unresolved. Germline V gene sequence: CDR1 SGHAT, CDR2 FQNNGV. This CDR3 has 16 amino acids. Here the CDR3 reads CAGSQPGLLRNSPLHF. The CDR3 DNA reads TGTGCCGGCAGCCAGCCGGGGTTATTGCGAAATTCACCCCTCCACTTT.

This clonotype was seen ten or more times. One end of the junction does not line up with germline, which may come from a read error. The chain is built from TRBV2 and TRBJ2-3; TRBD2 aligns across 7 bases. This CDR3 has 16 amino acids. Germline loops: CDR1 SNHLY, CDR2 FYNNEI. The CDR3 DNA sequence: TGTGCCAGCAGATGGGAGGGACTTTCGAGCATAGATACGCAGTATTTT. Translated, it gives CASRWEGLSSIDTQYF.

The chain carries TRBV20-1 and TRBJ2-7, with D perhaps assigned TRBD1 or TRBD2 (5 bases each). This CDR3 region has 14 residues. V lost 4 bases and J 3 bases, leaving 16 bases between the germline ends. Germline CDR1 DFQATT, CDR2 SNEGSKA (reference sequence). CDR3 DNA: TGCAGTGCTACCCACGAACGAGGGGTCTACGAGCAGTACTTC. This translates into CSATHERGVYEQYF.

This clonotype came up many times. The J gene is TRBJ2-5, the V gene TRBV10-3; weak D call: TRBD2 (5 bases). The length of the CDR3 is 12 residues. V was trimmed by 0 bases and J by 10 bases, leaving 9 bases between them. The germline V gene has CDR1 ENHRY and CDR2 SYGVKD. In DNA form, the CDR3 reads TGTGCCATCAGTGAGTCGAGGCGGGTCCAGTACTTC. Protein product: CAISESRRVQYF.

This sequence joins TRBV20-1 and TRBJ2-1; TRBD2 aligns across 8 bases. The CDR3 extends over 11 amino acids. V dropped 6 bases and J dropped 8; count of bases not matched to a gene: 3. Germline lookup yields CDR1 DFQATT and CDR2 SNEGSKA (reference sequence). The CDR3 coding sequence is TGCAGTGCCAGGACTAGCCATGAGCAGTTCTTC. Translation: CSARTSHEQFF.

This clonotype was detected ten times or more. V gene TRBV9 combines with J gene TRBJ2-6; D gene uncertain. The CDR3 extends over 15 amino acids. CDR1 is SGDLS and CDR2 is YYNGEE in the germline V gene. V was shortened by 0 bases and J by 1 base, with 5 bases between the two germline ends. The CDR3 spells CASSVGVSGANVLTF. The DNA for the CDR3 is TGTGCCAGCAGCGTAGGGGTTTCTGGGGCCAACGTCCTGACTTTC.

The chain links TRBV6-5 to TRBJ2-6; tentatively, D is TRBD2 (6 bases). The V end was cut by 4 bases, the J end by 0 bases, with 19 bases between. Germline V gene lookup returns CDR1 MNHEY and CDR2 SVGAGI. This CDR3 is 19 amino acids long. The CDR3 loop is CASSSLTRAGFSGANVLTF. The CDR3, as DNA: TGTGCCAGCAGTTCCCTGACGCGGGCGGGGTTCTCTGGGGCCAACGTCCTGACTTTC.

This clonotype was counted at least ten times. This chain uses TRBV20-1 with TRBJ2-3; 8 bases fit TRBD2. Germline lookup yields CDR1 DFQATT and CDR2 SNEGSKA (reference sequence). The trim removed 8 bases at V and 0 bases at J, leaving 4 bases unmatched. The CDR3 totals 13 residues. The CDR3 sequence is CSRVAGSTDTQYF. The CDR3 coding sequence is TGCAGTCGAGTAGCGGGGAGCACAGATACGCAGTATTTT.

The rearrangement joins TRBV5-1 to TRBJ1-2; possible D gene TRBD1, 6 bases. This CDR3 comprises 14 residues. Germline V gene sequence: CDR1 SGHRS, CDR2 YFSETQ. Trimming removed 2 bases at V and 7 bases at J, with 15 bases between. Written as DNA, the CDR3 is TGCGCCAGCAGCTTCAATGTGGGGGGCCGTGGCTACACCTTC. This sequence encodes CASSFNVGGRGYTF. The whole variable domain, remainder taken from reference TRBV5-1 and TRBJ1-2, is KAGVTQTPRYLIKTRGQQVTLSCSPISGHRSVSWYQQTPGQGLQFLFEYFSETQRNKGNFPGRFSGRQFSNSRSEMNVSTLELGDSALYLCASSFNVGGRGYTFGSGTRLTVV.